This T cell receptor beta chain derives from a study of OX40 agonist ivuxolimab in advanced cancers. Regarding the complete study: Ivuxolimab was an agonistic, fully human IgG2 monoclonal antibody directed against OX40 (CD134), a costimulatory receptor. Partial responses were achieved by three dose-escalation patients, of whom one had hepatocellular carcinoma and two had cutaneous melanoma. The purpose of peripheral TCRbeta sequencing was to test whether ivuxolimab changed TCR sequence diversity and led to clonal T-cell expansion. Patients were allowed to have had prior anti-PD-1, anti-PD-L1 or anti-CTLA-4 therapy, and approximately 40% of the dose-escalation patients had previously received checkpoint inhibitors. The paper covers the monotherapy dose-escalation part of the phase I ivuxolimab trial, which included N of about 51 patients. In the dose-escalation cohort, about four fifths of patients were male, and the mean age was around 60 years with a range of roughly 23 to 90. Among the approximately 50 dose-escalation patients, around 20 had hepatocellular carcinoma, about 15 melanoma, 9 renal cell carcinoma and 9 head and neck cancer. Intravenous ivuxolimab was administered to patients every 2 weeks at six dose levels: 0.01, 0.1, 0.3, 1.5, 3 and 10 mg/kg.

Patients with autoimmune disease history or receiving systemic immunosuppression were excluded from the trial. In every dose cohort, peripheral blood was drawn for TCR sequencing at baseline, cycle 4 day 1, and cycle 7 day 1. The samples were taken from a phase I, first-in-human, multicenter, open-label dose-escalation trial of ivuxolimab. Adults with locally advanced or metastatic melanoma, renal cell, hepatocellular, or head and neck squamous cell carcinoma were enrolled in the trial. CD4+ and CD8+ T cells were sorted separately from peripheral blood before TCR sequencing. Points on this clone: Which antigen it targets is not known. Base qualities were left out, and no much larger clone turns up one base away.

To sequence the TCRbeta CDR3 region, genomic DNA was isolated from the sorted cells. The immunoSEQ Assay was used to sequence the TCRbeta CDR3 regions. The clones in this table, taken by TCRdb from immuneACCESS, are in-frame only. Not every clone is retained; where verified, under half of the shortfall comes from an unresolved V gene, and the cause of the rest is unknown. Here the sample has around 74,000 clones; roughly 85% occur a single time. Less than 0.75% of the sample rests with the top ten. Spanning cysteine to phenylalanine, the CDR3 consists of 13 amino acids. Only the CDR3 part of the read is kept: 39 bases, read in frame from the first base. V sheds 0 bases and J sheds 9 bases, leaving 6 bases between their ends. CDR1 and CDR2 (LNHNV, YYDKDF) derive from the germline V gene (reference sequence). The paper's findings and limits, for the study overall: At doses of 0.1 to 3.0 mg/kg, clonal expansion of both CD4+ and CD8+ blood T cells was observed from baseline to week 6. Low levels of normalized T-cell clonal expansion were also shown by some nonresponding patients. The antigen specificity of the clonally expanded peripheral T cells was not determined. Partial responders in the 0.1-3.0 mg/kg groups had among the lowest normalized peripheral clonal expansion, especially among CD8+ T cells. After ivuxolimab, expanded clones were on average more numerous among CD8+ T cells than among CD4+ T cells.

This sequence uses TRBV15 and TRBJ1-6, with the D gene not confidently named. The starting material was CD4+ or CD8+ T cells sorted from blood, obtained in a trial of the OX40 agonist ivuxolimab. The source of this sequence is an adult with an advanced solid tumor such as melanoma, head and neck, liver or kidney cancer. The nucleotides are TGTGCCACCAGCAGAGATGGGATTTCACCCCTCCACTTT. This is translated as CATSRDGISPLHF.